These 15 T cell receptor beta chains came from one sample sequenced in a study of T cell clonotyping in hematopoietic cell transplantation listed by TCRdb under 2021. Library creation used the immunoSEQ multiplex PCR assay. TCRdb re-hosts the immuneACCESS table, in-frame sequences only. Its copies lack some clones; in the studies checked, an unresolved V gene accounts for under half of them, and the cause for the rest is not known. The sample table lists more than 9,500 clones, 80% to 90% of them with a count of one. The top ten hold around 3.9% of the sample. Input material: peripheral blood mononuclear cells. Receptors originate from a human donor who either received an allogeneic hematopoietic cell transplant for a myeloid malignancy or was a related donor (not recorded which). Some clones in this sample may be carry-over from other donors' samples.

The rearrangement links TRBV12-5 to TRBJ2-7; D call uncertain. The germline gives CDR1 LGHNT, CDR2 FRNRAP. The ends were cut back, 2 bases at V and 4 bases at J, with 6 bases in the middle. The CDR3 extends over 12 amino acids. CDR3 amino acids: CASGLMVYEQYF. The CDR3 DNA reads as TGTGCTAGTGGTTTGATGGTTTACGAGCAGTACTTC.

The gene calls are TRBV10-2 and TRBJ1-4; 8 positions agree with TRBD1. Trimming at V came to 6 bases and at J to 8 bases, leaving 17 bases not matched to a gene. This CDR3 is 17 amino acids long. Germline CDR1 and CDR2: WSHSY and SAAADI. DNA for the CDR3: TGCGCCAGCAGAGCTCGACAGGGGAAGGGTTCAGGCGAAAAACTGTTTTTT. Translating it yields CASRARQGKGSGEKLFF.

J is TRBJ1-6 and V is TRBV15, with D perhaps matching TRBD1 (5 bases). Trimming left V 0 bases short and J 5 bases short, with 14 bases between. This CDR3 has 17 amino acids. Germline V gene lookup returns CDR1 LNHNV and CDR2 YYDKDF (reference sequence). The CDR3 protein is CATSREGTLGHNSPLHF. The CDR3 coding sequence is TGTGCCACCAGCAGAGAGGGGACTCTCGGCCATAATTCACCCCTCCACTTT.

The chain joins TRBV10-1 to TRBJ2-5; TRBD1 matches at 9 bases. The J segment lost 5 bases and the V segment lost 0 bases, leaving 4 bases of the junction unmatched. The germline V gene encodes CDR1 WNHNN and CDR2 SYGVQD (reference sequence). The CDR3 covers 15 residues. The CDR3 sequence: CASSESGQGFETQYF. The CDR3 DNA follows: TGCGCCAGCAGTGAGTCGGGACAGGGATTTGAGACCCAGTACTTC.

The chain links TRBV5-1 to TRBJ2-3; 11 positions agree with TRBD2. Germline V lookup: CDR1 SGHRS, CDR2 YFSETQ. The V gene end was trimmed by 4 bases and the J gene end by 6 bases; junction bases not matched to a gene: 4. The CDR3 has 14 residues. The CDR3 spells CASSPRTSGDTQYF. The CDR3 DNA is TGCGCCAGCAGCCCTAGGACTAGCGGGGATACGCAGTATTTT. The entire variable domain, with the rest obtained from reference TRBV5-1 and TRBJ2-3, is as follows: KAGVTQTPRYLIKTRGQQVTLSCSPISGHRSVSWYQQTPGQGLQFLFEYFSETQRNKGNFPGRFSGRQFSNSRSEMNVSTLELGDSALYLCASSPRTSGDTQYFGPGTRLTVL.

This clone was found a few times. The V gene is TRBV5-1, the J gene TRBJ2-7; D gene unclear. The CDR3 has 14 residues. The V and J ends lost 4 bases and 5 bases respectively, with 16 bases between them. Germline V gene data show CDR1 as SGHRS and CDR2 as YFSETQ. The CDR3 loop reads CASSIELLGNEQYF. CDR3 in DNA: TGCGCCAGCAGCATCGAGCTCTTGGGGAACGAGCAGTACTTC. Supplemented by reference TRBV5-1 and TRBJ2-7, the full variable domain reads KAGVTQTPRYLIKTRGQQVTLSCSPISGHRSVSWYQQTPGQGLQFLFEYFSETQRNKGNFPGRFSGRQFSNSRSEMNVSTLELGDSALYLCASSIELLGNEQYFGPGTRLTVT.

In its sample, this clone was seen once. V gene TRBV30 combines with J gene TRBJ2-7; D is possibly TRBD1 (6 bases). This CDR3 spans 14 amino acids. V lost 3 bases to trimming and J lost 0 bases, with 12 bases between them. CDR1 and CDR2 from the germline V gene are GTSNPN and SVGIG (reference sequence). CDR3 protein: CAWRFGTTSYEQYF. The CDR3 DNA follows: TGTGCCTGGAGATTCGGGACAACCTCCTACGAGCAGTACTTC.

This chain connects TRBV6-5 to TRBJ1-2, with 8 bases identical to TRBD1. The V segment lost 3 bases and the J segment 6 bases; nucleotides outside the gene matches: 9. Germline CDR1 MNHEY, CDR2 SVGAGI. The CDR3 runs to 15 residues. The CDR3 coding sequence is TGTGCCAGCAGTTATATACAAGACAGGGGAGATGGCTACACCTTC. This gives the protein CASSYIQDRGDGYTF.

The chain recombines TRBV5-6 with TRBJ1-3; 7 bases map to TRBD1. The CDR3 runs to 15 residues. Losses at the gene ends were 2 bases for V and 4 bases for J; bases not matched to a gene: 6. CDR1 and CDR2 from the germline V gene are SGHDT and YYEEEE. CDR3 sequence: CASSFEGASGNTIYF. CDR3 coding DNA: TGTGCCAGCAGCTTCGAGGGGGCTTCAGGAAACACCATATATTTT. Using reference TRBV5-6 and TRBJ1-3 for the parts outside the CDR3, the full variable domain is DAGVTQSPTHLIKTRGQQVTLRCSPKSGHDTVSWYQQALGQGPQFIFQYYEEEERQRGNFPDRFSGHQFPNYSSELNVNALLLGDSALYLCASSFEGASGNTIYFGEGSWLTVV.

This chain uses TRBV6-5 with TRBJ1-2, with TRBD1 as a possible D gene (6 bases). Trimming removed 0 bases at V and 6 bases at J, with 14 bases between. This CDR3 is built from 15 residues. In germline, CDR1 is MNHEY, CDR2 SVGAGI. The chain's CDR3 is CASSYSGRGDNGYTF. CDR3 bases: TGTGCCAGCAGTTACTCGGGTCGAGGGGACAATGGCTACACCTTC.

This clone was seen only once. This rearrangement joins TRBV12-5 to TRBJ2-1, with 15 bases identical to TRBD2. Trimming removed 5 bases from V and 9 bases from J; junction bases left unmatched: 8. The CDR3 loop spans 16 amino acids. Germline values: CDR1 LGHNT, CDR2 FRNRAP. In DNA, the CDR3 is TGTGCTAGTGGTCTAGGACTAGCGGGGGGGCTCCCTGAGCAGTTCTTC. Encoded protein: CASGLGLAGGLPEQFF.

V is TRBV2 and J is TRBJ2-2; 7 bases agree with TRBD1. This CDR3 has 16 amino acids. Germline loops: CDR1 SNHLY, CDR2 FYNNEI. With V trimmed by 9 bases and J by 8 bases, 18 bases remained unmatched. CDR3 region: CASTRDSGLGRGELFF. CDR3 nucleotide sequence: TGTGCCAGTACCCGGGACAGTGGTCTCGGGCGGGGGGAGCTGTTTTTT.

The chain links TRBV7-9 to TRBJ2-4; a possible D gene is TRBD1 (6 bases). Trimming removed 4 bases from V and 2 bases from J, with 12 bases in between. Germline lookup yields CDR1 SEHNR and CDR2 FQNEAQ (reference sequence). This CDR3 is built from 15 residues. In DNA form, the CDR3 reads TGTGCCAGCAGCTCCCCTGGGACATCCAAAAACATTCAGTACTTC. Translating gives CASSSPGTSKNIQYF. The full variable domain, completed using reference TRBV7-9 and TRBJ2-4, is DTGVSQNPRHKITKRGQNVTFRCDPISEHNRLYWYRQTLGQGPEFLTYFQNEAQLEKSRLLSDRFSAERPKGSFSTLEIQRTEQGDSAMYLCASSSPGTSKNIQYFGAGTRLSVL.

This clone is a singleton in its sample. The V gene is TRBV10-2, the J gene TRBJ1-1; TRBD1 agrees at 10 bases. V gave up 5 bases and J gave up 8 bases; unmatched junction bases: 11. CDR3 length equals 15 residues. Germline V lookup: CDR1 WSHSY, CDR2 SAAADI. For the CDR3, the DNA is TGCGCCAGCAGTAAGACAGGGGGCGCGAGCGGGGAAGCTTTCTTT. Amino acids: CASSKTGGASGEAFF.

This chain connects TRBV29-1 to TRBJ1-1; the D gene is possibly TRBD1 (6 bases). Trimming cost V 6 bases and J 5 bases, with 10 bases left between them. Germline CDR1 SQVTM, CDR2 ANQGSEA. CDR3 size: 11 residues. CDR3 nucleotide sequence: TGCAGCGTGATGAGGGGGACTGAAGCTTTCTTT. This sequence encodes CSVMRGTEAFF.